This TCR beta chain was observed in a study of regulatory T cells in long-lasting Graves disease. The study's findings and limits: Reduced TCR diversity was observed in persistent Graves' patients versus newly diagnosed patients. There were preferences for TRBV28, TRBJ1-2 and TRBJ2-5 in persistent disease.

This sample's time point: newly diagnosed GD, antithyroid drugs for less than 3 months. From RNA extracted from PBMCs, the TCR library was made. The table lists this clonotype with a few counts. Its antigen is not identified. A read error is possible here, since a much larger clone lies one base away. This CDR3 contains 14 residues. CDR1 and CDR2 from the germline V gene are MDHEN and SYDVKM. The J segment lost 4 bases and the V segment lost 6 bases, leaving 6 bases of the junction unmatched. Assembly of TCR beta libraries relied on iRepertoire HTBI primers together with Arm-PCR of CDR3 regions. TCRdb reprocessed the multiplex PCR reads via MiXCR and lists one record per CDR3 protein. Of about 470,000 distinct CDR3 sequences listed, approximately 15% were seen once; the top ten hold approximately 15%. This sample was shared with a second study, whose subject was T cells in Graves' hyperthyroidism and ophthalmopathy. That source adds: Hyperthyroidism in the patients, aged 18 to 65, was newly diagnosed and under 2 months in duration.

The material was peripheral blood mononuclear cells (PBMCs), obtained at new diagnosis, from a patient treated with antithyroid drugs. The origin of this receptor is a woman in her 30s with Graves disease. The rearrangement joins TRBV28 to TRBJ2-5; TRBD2 matches 9 bases. In DNA, the CDR3 is TGTGCCAGCAGAGCCGGGACTAGCCCAGAGACCCAGTACTTC. This translates into CASRAGTSPETQYF. Full variable domain (missing parts from reference TRBV28 and TRBJ2-5): DVKVTQSSRYLVKRTGEKVFLECVQDMDHENMFWYRQDPGLGLRLIYFSYDVKMKEKGDIPEGYSVSREKKERFSLILESASTNQTSMYLCASRAGTSPETQYFGPGTRLLVL.